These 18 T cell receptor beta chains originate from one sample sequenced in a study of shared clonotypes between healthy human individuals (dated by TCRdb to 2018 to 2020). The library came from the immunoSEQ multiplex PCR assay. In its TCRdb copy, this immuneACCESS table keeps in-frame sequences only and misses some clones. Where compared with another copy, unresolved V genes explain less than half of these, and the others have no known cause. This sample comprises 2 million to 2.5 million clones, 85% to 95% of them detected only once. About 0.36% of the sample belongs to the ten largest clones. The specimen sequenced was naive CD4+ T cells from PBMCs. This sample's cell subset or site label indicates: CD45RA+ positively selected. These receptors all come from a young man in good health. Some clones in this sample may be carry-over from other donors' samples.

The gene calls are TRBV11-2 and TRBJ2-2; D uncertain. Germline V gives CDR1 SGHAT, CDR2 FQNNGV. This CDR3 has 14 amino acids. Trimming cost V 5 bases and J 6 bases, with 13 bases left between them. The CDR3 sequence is CASSDITTPGELFF. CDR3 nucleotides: TGTGCCAGCAGCGATATAACCACCCCCGGGGAGCTGTTTTTT.

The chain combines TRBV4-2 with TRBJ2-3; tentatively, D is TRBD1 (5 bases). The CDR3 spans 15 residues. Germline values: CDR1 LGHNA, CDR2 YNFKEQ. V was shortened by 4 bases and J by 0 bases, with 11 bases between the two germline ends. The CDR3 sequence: CASSLRSGSTDTQYF. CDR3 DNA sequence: TGTGCCAGCAGCCTCAGGTCAGGGAGCACAGATACGCAGTATTTT.

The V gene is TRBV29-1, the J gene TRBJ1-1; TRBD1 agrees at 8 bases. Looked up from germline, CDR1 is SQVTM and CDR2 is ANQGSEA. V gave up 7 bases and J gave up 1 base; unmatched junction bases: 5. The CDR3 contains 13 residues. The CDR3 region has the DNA TGCAGCGCAGGGACAGGACCGAACACTGAAGCTTTCTTT. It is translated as CSAGTGPNTEAFF.

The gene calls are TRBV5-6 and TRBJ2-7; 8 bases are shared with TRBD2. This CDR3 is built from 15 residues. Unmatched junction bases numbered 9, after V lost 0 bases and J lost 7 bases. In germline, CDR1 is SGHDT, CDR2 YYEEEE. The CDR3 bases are TGTGCCAGCAGCTTGGCGAGTAGCGGGATAAGAGAGCAGTACTTC. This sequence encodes CASSLASSGIREQYF.

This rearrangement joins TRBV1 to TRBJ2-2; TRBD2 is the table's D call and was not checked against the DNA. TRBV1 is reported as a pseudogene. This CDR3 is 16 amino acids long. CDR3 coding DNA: TGCACCAGCAGCCATGTCGACTGGCCAACCACCGGGGAGCTGTTTTTT. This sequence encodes CTSSHVDWPTTGELFF.

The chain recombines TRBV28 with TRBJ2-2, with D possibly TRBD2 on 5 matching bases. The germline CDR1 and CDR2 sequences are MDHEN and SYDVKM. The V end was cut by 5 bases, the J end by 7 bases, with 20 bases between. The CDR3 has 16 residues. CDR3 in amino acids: CASSGPGSGRGGELFF. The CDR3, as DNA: TGTGCCAGCAGTGGCCCGGGATCCGGGCGTGGCGGGGAGCTGTTTTTT.

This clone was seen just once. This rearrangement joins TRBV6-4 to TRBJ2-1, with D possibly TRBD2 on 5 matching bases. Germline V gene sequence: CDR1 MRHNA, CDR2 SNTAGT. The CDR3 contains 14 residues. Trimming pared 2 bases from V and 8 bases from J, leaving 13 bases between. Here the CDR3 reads CASSDLASPHEQFF. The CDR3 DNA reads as TGTGCCAGCAGTGACCTGGCTAGCCCCCATGAGCAGTTCTTC.

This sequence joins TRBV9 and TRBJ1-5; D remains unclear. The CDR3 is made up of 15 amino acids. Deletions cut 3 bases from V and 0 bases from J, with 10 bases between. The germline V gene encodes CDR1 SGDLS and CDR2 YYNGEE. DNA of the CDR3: TGTGCCAGCAGCGCGGGAGCGAATAGCAATCAGCCCCAGCATTTT. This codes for CASSAGANSNQPQHF.

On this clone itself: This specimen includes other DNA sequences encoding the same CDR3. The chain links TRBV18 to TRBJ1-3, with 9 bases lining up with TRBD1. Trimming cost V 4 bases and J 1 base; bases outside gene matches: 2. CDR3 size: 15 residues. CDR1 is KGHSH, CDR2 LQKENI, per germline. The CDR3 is CASSLQGASGNTIYF. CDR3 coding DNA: TGTGCCAGCTCACTACAGGGGGCTTCTGGAAACACCATATATTTT.

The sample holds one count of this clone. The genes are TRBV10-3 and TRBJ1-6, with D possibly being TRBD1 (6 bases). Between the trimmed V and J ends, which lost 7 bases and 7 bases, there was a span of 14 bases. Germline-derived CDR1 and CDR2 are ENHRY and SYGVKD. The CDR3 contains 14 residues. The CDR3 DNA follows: TGTGCCATCAATCCACAGGGACCGAATTCACCCCTCCACTTT. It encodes CAINPQGPNSPLHF.

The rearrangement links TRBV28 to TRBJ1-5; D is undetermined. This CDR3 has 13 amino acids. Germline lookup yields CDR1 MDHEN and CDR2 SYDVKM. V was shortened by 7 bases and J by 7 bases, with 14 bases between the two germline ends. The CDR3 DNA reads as TGTGCCAGCATGCATGAGTGGGGACAGCCCCAGCATTTT. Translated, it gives CASMHEWGQPQHF. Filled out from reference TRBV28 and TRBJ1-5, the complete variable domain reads DVKVTQSSRYLVKRTGEKVFLECVQDMDHENMFWYRQDPGLGLRLIYFSYDVKMKEKGDIPEGYSVSREKKERFSLILESASTNQTSMYLCASMHEWGQPQHFGDGTRLSIL.

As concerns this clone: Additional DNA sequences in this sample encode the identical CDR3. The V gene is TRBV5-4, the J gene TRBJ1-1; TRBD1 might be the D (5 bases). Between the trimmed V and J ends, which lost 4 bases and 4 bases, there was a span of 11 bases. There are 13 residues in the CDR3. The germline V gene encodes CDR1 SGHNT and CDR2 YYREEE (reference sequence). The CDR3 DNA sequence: TGTGCCAGCAGCCTGAGTGGGGGCACTGAAGCTTTCTTT. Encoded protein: CASSLSGGTEAFF. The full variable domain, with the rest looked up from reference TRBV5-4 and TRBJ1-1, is ETGVTQSPTHLIKTRGQQVTLRCSSQSGHNTVSWYQQALGQGPQFIFQYYREEENGRGNFPPRFSGLQFPNYSSELNVNALELDDSALYLCASSLSGGTEAFFGQGTRLTVV.

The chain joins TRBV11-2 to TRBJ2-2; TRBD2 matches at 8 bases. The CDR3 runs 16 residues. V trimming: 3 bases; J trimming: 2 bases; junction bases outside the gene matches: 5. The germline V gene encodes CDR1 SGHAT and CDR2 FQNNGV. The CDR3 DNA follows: TGTGCCAGCAGCTTCAAGCTAGCGGGTAACACCGGGGAGCTGTTTTTT. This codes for CASSFKLAGNTGELFF.

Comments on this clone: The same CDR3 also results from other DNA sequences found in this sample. Here the CDR3 reads CASSSPGRGSYNEQFF. The CDR3 DNA sequence: TGTGCCAGCAGTTCCCCCGGCAGGGGTTCCTACAATGAGCAGTTCTTC. The chain is built from TRBV28 and TRBJ2-1; tentatively, D is TRBD1 (6 bases). Germline assignment: CDR1 MDHEN and CDR2 SYDVKM. CDR3 size: 16 residues. The germline V and J ends were trimmed by 4 bases and 1 base, with 14 bases remaining between them.

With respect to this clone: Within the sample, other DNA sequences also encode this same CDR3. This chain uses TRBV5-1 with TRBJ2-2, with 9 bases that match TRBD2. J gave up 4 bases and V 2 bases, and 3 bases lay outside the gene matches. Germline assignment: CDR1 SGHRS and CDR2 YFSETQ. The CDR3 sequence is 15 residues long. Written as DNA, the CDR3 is TGCGCCAGCAGCTTAGGACTAGCGAGCACCGGGGAGCTGTTTTTT. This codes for CASSLGLASTGELFF.

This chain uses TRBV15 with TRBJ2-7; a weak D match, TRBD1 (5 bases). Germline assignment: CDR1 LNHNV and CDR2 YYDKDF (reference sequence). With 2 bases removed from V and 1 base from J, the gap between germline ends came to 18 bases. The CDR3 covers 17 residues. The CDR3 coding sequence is TGTGCCACCAGCAGACTCCTAGGGGCCCTTGAGTCCTACGAGCAGTACTTC. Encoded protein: CATSRLLGALESYEQYF.

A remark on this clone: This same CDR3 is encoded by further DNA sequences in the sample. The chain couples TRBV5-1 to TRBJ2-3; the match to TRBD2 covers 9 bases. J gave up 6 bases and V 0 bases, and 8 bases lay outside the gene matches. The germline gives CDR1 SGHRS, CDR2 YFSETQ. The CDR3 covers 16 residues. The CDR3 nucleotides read TGCGCCAGCAGCTTGGAGGCGGGAGGGCCTCCTGATACGCAGTATTTT. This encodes CASSLEAGGPPDTQYF. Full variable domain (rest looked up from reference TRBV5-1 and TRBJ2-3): KAGVTQTPRYLIKTRGQQVTLSCSPISGHRSVSWYQQTPGQGLQFLFEYFSETQRNKGNFPGRFSGRQFSNSRSEMNVSTLELGDSALYLCASSLEAGGPPDTQYFGPGTRLTVL.

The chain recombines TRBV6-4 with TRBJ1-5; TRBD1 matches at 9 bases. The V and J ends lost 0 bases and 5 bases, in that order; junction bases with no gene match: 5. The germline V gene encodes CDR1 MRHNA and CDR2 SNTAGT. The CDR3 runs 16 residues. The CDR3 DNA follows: TGTGCCAGCAGTGACTCGGTTTGGACAGGGGATCAGCCCCAGCATTTT. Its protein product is CASSDSVWTGDQPQHF.